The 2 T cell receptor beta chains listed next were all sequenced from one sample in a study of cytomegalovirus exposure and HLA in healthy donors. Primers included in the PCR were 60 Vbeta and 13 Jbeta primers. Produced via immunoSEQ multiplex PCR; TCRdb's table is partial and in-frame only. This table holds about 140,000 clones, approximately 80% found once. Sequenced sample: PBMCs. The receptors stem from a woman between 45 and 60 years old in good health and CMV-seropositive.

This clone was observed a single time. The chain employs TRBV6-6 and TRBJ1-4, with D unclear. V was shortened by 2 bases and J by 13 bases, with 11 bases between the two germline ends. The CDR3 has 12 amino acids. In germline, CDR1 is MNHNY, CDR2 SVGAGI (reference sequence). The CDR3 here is CASSYGEGVLFF. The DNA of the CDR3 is TGTGCCAGCAGTTACGGAGAGGGAGTACTGTTTTTT.

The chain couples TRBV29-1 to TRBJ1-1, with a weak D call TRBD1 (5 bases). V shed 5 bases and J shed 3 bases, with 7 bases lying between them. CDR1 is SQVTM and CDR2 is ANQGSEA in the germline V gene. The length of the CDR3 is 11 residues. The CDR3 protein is CSVPQDTEAFF. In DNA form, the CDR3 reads TGCAGCGTTCCACAGGACACTGAAGCTTTCTTT.